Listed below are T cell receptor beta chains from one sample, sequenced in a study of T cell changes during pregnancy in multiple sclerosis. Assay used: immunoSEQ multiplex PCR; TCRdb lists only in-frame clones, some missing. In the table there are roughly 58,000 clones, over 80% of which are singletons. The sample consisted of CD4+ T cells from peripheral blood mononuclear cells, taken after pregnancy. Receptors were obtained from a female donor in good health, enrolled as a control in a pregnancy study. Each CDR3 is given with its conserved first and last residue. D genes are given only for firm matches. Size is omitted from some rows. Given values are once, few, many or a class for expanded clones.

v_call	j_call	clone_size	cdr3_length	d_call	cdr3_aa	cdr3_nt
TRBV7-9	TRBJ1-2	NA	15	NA	CASTISGVGNYGYTF	TGTGCCAGCACCATATCCGGGGTGGGGAACTATGGCTACACCTTC
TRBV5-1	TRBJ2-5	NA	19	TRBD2	CASSLRPGTSGGAEETQYF	TGCGCCAGCAGCTTGAGGCCCGGGACTAGCGGGGGGGCCGAAGAGACCCAGTACTTC
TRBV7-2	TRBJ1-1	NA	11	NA	CASSLVNEAFF	TGTGCCAGCAGCTTAGTCAATGAAGCTTTCTTT
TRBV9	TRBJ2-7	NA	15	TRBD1	CASSVQGGQGGEQYF	TGTGCCAGCAGCGTACAAGGGGGACAGGGGGGCGAGCAGTACTTC
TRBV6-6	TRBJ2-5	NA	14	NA	CASSYSDKQETQYF	TGTGCCAGCAGTTACTCGGACAAACAAGAGACCCAGTACTTC
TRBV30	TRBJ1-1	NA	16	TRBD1	CAWGNYRGPMNTEAFF	TGTGCCTGGGGCAATTACAGGGGGCCCATGAACACTGAAGCTTTCTTT
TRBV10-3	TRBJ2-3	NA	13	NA	CAISGTNSDTQYF	TGTGCCATCAGTGGTACTAACTCAGATACGCAGTATTTT
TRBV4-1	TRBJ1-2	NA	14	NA	CASSPSGSAYGYTF	TGCGCCAGCAGCCCCTCGGGGTCCGCCTATGGCTACACCTTC
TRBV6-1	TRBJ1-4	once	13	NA	CASSRQGGEKLFF	TGTGCCAGCAGTCGCCAGGGAGGCGAAAAACTGTTTTTT
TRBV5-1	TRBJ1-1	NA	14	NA	CASSTDRKNTEAFF	TGCGCCAGCAGTACTGACAGGAAGAACACTGAAGCTTTCTTT
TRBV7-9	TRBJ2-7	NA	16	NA	CASSFSQKGNSYEQYF	TGTGCCAGCAGCTTCTCCCAAAAGGGGAACTCCTACGAGCAGTACTTC
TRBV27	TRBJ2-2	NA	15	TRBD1	CASRPADRVAGELFF	TGTGCCAGCCGGCCTGCGGACAGGGTAGCCGGGGAGCTGTTTTTT
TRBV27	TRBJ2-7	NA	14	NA	CASRPGQNIYEQYF	TGTGCCAGCAGGCCGGGACAAAACATCTACGAGCAGTACTTC
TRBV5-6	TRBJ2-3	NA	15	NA	CASSLFSSGTDTQYF	TGTGCCAGCAGCTTATTTTCCTCCGGGACAGATACGCAGTATTTT
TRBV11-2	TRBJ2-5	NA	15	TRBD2	CASSLGLAVQETQYF	TGTGCCAGCAGCTTAGGACTAGCGGTCCAAGAGACCCAGTACTTC
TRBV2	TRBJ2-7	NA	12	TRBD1	CASRDRGREQYF	TGTGCCAGCCGGGACAGGGGGCGCGAGCAGTACTTC
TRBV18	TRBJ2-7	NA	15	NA	CASSPSGNVAYEQYF	TGTGCCAGCTCACCCTCAGGGAATGTCGCCTACGAGCAGTACTTC
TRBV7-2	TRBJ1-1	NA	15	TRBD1	CASREDRASHTEAFF	TGTGCCAGCAGAGAGGACAGGGCTAGTCACACTGAAGCTTTCTTT
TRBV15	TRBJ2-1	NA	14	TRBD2	CATSEAGVGNEQFF	TGTGCCACCAGCGAGGCGGGGGTTGGGAATGAGCAGTTCTTC
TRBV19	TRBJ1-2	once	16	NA	CASGGGLPQLNYGYTF	TGTGCCAGTGGGGGGGGACTCCCGCAACTTAACTATGGCTACACCTTC
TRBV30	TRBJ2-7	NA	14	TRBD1	CAWGRTGPTGEQYF	TGTGCCTGGGGTAGGACAGGGCCTACGGGGGAGCAGTACTTC
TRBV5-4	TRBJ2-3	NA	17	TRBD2	CASSLDSGGAGGDTQYF	TGTGCCAGCAGCTTGGATAGCGGGGGGGCCGGGGGGGATACGCAGTATTTT
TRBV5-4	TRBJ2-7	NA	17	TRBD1	CASSPGQGAGHRYEQYF	TGTGCCAGCAGCCCGGGACAGGGGGCGGGCCACAGGTACGAGCAGTACTTC
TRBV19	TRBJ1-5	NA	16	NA	CASSIDTGSPNQPQHF	TGTGCCAGTAGTATAGATACAGGGTCCCCTAATCAGCCCCAGCATTTT